The rows below give T cell receptor beta chains drawn from one sample of a study of blood T cells in healthy people across ages. A single record per CDR3 protein comes from TCRdb applying MiXCR to the 5' RACE reads. The table lists about 1.4 million distinct CDR3 sequences, almost 60% of them singletons, with 6.5% to 8% in the top ten. The source material was blood. The receptors originated from a young man in good health. CDR3s include the opening cysteine and the closing phenylalanine or tryptophan. A D gene is named only where the DNA matches it firmly. A row's size may be missing; if present it is once, few, many or a size class.

clone size	J gene	D gene	V gene	CDR3 protein	CDR3 DNA
-	TRBJ2-3	TRBD2	TRBV28	CASNPAGDREDSTDTQYF	TGTGCCAGCAACCCTGCGGGGGATCGGGAGGATTCCACAGATACGCAGTATTTT
-	TRBJ2-7	-	TRBV29-1	CSVEAGGAYEQYF	TGCAGCGTTGAAGCGGGGGGCGCCTACGAGCAGTACTTC
-	TRBJ2-1	-	TRBV20-1	CSARDLGGPSYNEQFF	TGCAGTGCTAGAGATCTAGGGGGGCCCTCCTACAATGAGCAGTTCTTC
-	TRBJ1-1	TRBD1	TRBV6-6	CASSSRTGRYTEAFF	TGTGCCAGCAGTTCCAGGACAGGGCGGTACACTGAAGCTTTCTTT
-	TRBJ2-7	TRBD1	TRBV12-3/TRBV12-4	CASTEFLVTGTETYEQYF	TGTGCCAGCACTGAGTTCCTAGTTACCGGGACAGAGACCTACGAGCAGTACTTC
few	TRBJ2-1	-	TRBV20-1	CSAGGQEQFF	TGCAGTGCTGGCGGACAAGAGCAGTTCTTC
-	TRBJ2-7	-	TRBV29-1	CSVRRESRSYEQYF	TGCAGCGTACGCAGGGAATCACGCTCCTACGAGCAGTACTTC
-	TRBJ1-1	-	TRBV4-1	CASSQVPSSTEAFF	TGCGCCAGCAGCCAAGTGCCATCATCCACTGAAGCTTTCTTT
-	TRBJ2-5	-	TRBV2	CASSVGLAKETQYF	TGTGCCAGCAGTGTTGGGCTAGCGAAAGAGACCCAGTACTTC
-	TRBJ2-2	TRBD1	TRBV12-3/TRBV12-4	CASTHFTGTGSRYTNTGELFF	TGTGCCAGCACCCATTTCACCGGGACAGGGAGCCGATACACGAACACCGGGGAGCTGTTTTTT
-	TRBJ1-2	TRBD1	TRBV4-1	CASSQPEWDRPGYTF	TGCGCCAGCAGCCAACCGGAATGGGACAGGCCTGGCTACACCTTC
many	TRBJ1-2	TRBD1	TRBV20-1	CSASLPGQDNYGYTF	TGCAGTGCTAGTCTCCCGGGACAGGACAACTATGGCTACACCTTC
once	TRBJ1-1	TRBD1	TRBV4-3	CASSQVGTGAEAFF	TGCGCCAGCAGCCAAGTGGGGACAGGGGCTGAAGCTTTCTTT
-	TRBJ2-1	TRBD2	TRBV20-1	CSAAPTAGAYNEQFF	TGCAGTGCTGCCCCGACCGCGGGGGCCTACAATGAGCAGTTCTTC
-	TRBJ2-7	TRBD2	TRBV5-1	CASSLVWEGPINNEQYF	TGCGCCAGCAGCTTGGTTTGGGAGGGGCCCATCAACAATGAGCAGTACTTC
few	TRBJ2-1	TRBD2	TRBV14	CASSQRIAGVNNEQFF	TGTGCCAGCAGCCAACGGATAGCGGGAGTGAACAATGAGCAGTTCTTC
-	TRBJ2-7	-	TRBV6-5	CASTEGFSYEQYF	TGTGCCAGCACAGAGGGCTTCTCCTACGAGCAGTACTTC
once	TRBJ1-1	-	TRBV10-3	CAISESNEAFF	TGTGCCATCAGTGAGTCCAATGAAGCTTTCTTT
-	TRBJ2-2	TRBD2	TRBV29-1	CSGGGGDGELFF	TGCAGCGGCGGGGGGGGAGACGGGGAGCTGTTTTTT
few	TRBJ2-1	TRBD1	TRBV28	CASSPRDSPIDEQFF	TGTGCCAGCAGTCCACGGGACAGCCCTATTGATGAGCAGTTCTTC
-	TRBJ2-7	-	TRBV4-1	CASSHPGRSGEQYF	TGCGCCAGCAGCCACCCGGGGCGCTCAGGAGAGCAGTACTTC
few	TRBJ1-4	-	TRBV4-3	CASSQDTGPPPLNEKLFF	TGCGCCAGCAGCCAAGATACGGGTCCCCCTCCCCTTAATGAAAAACTGTTTTTT
few	TRBJ2-7	-	TRBV5-5	CASSLETLDYEQYF	TGTGCCAGCAGCTTGGAGACGCTTGACTACGAGCAGTACTTC
-	TRBJ2-3	-	TRBV7-8	CASRVGPSTDTQYF	TGTGCCAGCAGAGTAGGACCAAGCACAGATACGCAGTATTTT
once	TRBJ2-2	TRBD2	TRBV9	CASSAQNRLAGGPNTGELFF	TGTGCCAGCAGCGCCCAGAACCGACTAGCGGGAGGGCCGAACACCGGGGAGCTGTTTTTT
-	TRBJ1-6	-	TRBV25-1	CASSNTGNSPLHF	TGTGCCAGCTCCAACACAGGGAATTCACCCCTCCACTTT
few	TRBJ2-1	TRBD2	TRBV5-1	CASSLGVAGEGEQFF	TGCGCCAGCAGCTTGGGGGTAGCGGGAGAAGGTGAGCAGTTCTTC
few	TRBJ2-3	-	TRBV12-3/TRBV12-4	CASSRDQSTDTQYF	TGTGCCAGCAGCCGGGACCAGAGCACAGATACGCAGTATTTT
-	TRBJ1-2	TRBD1	TRBV10-2	CASDEGAGGTYGYTF	TGCGCCAGCGATGAGGGTGCAGGGGGGACCTATGGCTACACCTTC
-	TRBJ2-1	-	TRBV29-1	CSVGLAGISYNEQFF	TGCAGCGTTGGATTGGCGGGAATCTCCTACAATGAGCAGTTCTTC
few	TRBJ2-3	-	TRBV25-1	CASSKVGGSDTDTQYF	TGTGCCAGCAGTAAAGTGGGGGGTAGCGATACAGATACGCAGTATTTT
-	TRBJ2-5	-	TRBV28	CASRPQLQETQYF	TGTGCCAGCAGGCCACAGCTACAAGAGACCCAGTACTTC
-	TRBJ1-2	-	TRBV11-2	CASSPQMGYGYTF	TGTGCCAGCAGCCCCCAAATGGGATATGGCTACACCTTC
few	TRBJ2-7	-	TRBV3-1	CASSQVIPGAYEQYF	TGTGCCAGCAGCCAAGTTATCCCAGGGGCATACGAGCAGTACTTC
-	TRBJ2-5	-	TRBV7-9	CASSFVRGQETQYF	TGTGCCAGCAGCTTTGTCCGGGGCCAAGAGACCCAGTACTTC
few	TRBJ2-7	-	TRBV7-2	CASSSSQGRTAEASRYEQYF	TGTGCCAGCAGCTCATCTCAGGGACGGACCGCAGAGGCGTCGCGCTACGAGCAGTACTTC
-	TRBJ2-1	-	TRBV14	CASSQETGAVPINYNEQFF	TGTGCCAGCAGCCAAGAGACCGGGGCGGTGCCAATTAACTACAATGAGCAGTTCTTC
-	TRBJ2-7	-	TRBV29-1	CSVRGGEGPYEQYF	TGCAGCGTGCGTGGGGGAGAGGGGCCATACGAGCAGTACTTC
-	TRBJ2-7	-	TRBV7-9	CASSVNEGGNYEQYF	TGTGCCAGCAGCGTAAACGAGGGTGGGAACTACGAGCAGTACTTC
-	TRBJ1-4	-	TRBV12-3/TRBV12-4	CASRTLAGDIEKLFF	TGTGCCAGCAGAACATTAGCAGGGGATATCGAAAAACTGTTTTTT
-	TRBJ2-5	TRBD2	TRBV4-1	CASSQDGGLAGGTQYF	TGCGCCAGCAGCCAAGATGGGGGACTAGCGGGCGGGACCCAGTACTTC
-	TRBJ2-7	-	TRBV20-1	CSAGSYRGVSYEQYF	TGCAGTGCGGGGAGCTACCGAGGAGTATCCTACGAGCAGTACTTC
few	TRBJ2-7	-	TRBV2	CASSGVEQYF	TGTGCCAGCAGTGGCGTAGAGCAGTACTTC
-	TRBJ1-1	-	TRBV20-1	CSAPREVNTEAFF	TGCAGTGCCCCACGTGAAGTAAACACTGAAGCTTTCTTT
-	TRBJ1-1	-	TRBV6-5	CASRGREARTEAFF	TGTGCCAGCAGGGGAAGAGAGGCCCGCACTGAAGCTTTCTTT
-	TRBJ1-1	TRBD1	TRBV20-1	CSARLSPAAGGYLITEAFF	TGCAGTGCTAGACTATCGCCAGCGGCAGGGGGCTACCTAATCACTGAAGCTTTCTTT
-	TRBJ1-1	-	TRBV28	CASSGRVGQAFF	TGTGCCAGCAGTGGGCGGGTAGGGCAGGCTTTCTTT
-	TRBJ2-7	-	TRBV10-1	CASSETRSSYEQYF	TGCGCCAGCAGTGAGACCAGGAGCTCCTACGAGCAGTACTTC